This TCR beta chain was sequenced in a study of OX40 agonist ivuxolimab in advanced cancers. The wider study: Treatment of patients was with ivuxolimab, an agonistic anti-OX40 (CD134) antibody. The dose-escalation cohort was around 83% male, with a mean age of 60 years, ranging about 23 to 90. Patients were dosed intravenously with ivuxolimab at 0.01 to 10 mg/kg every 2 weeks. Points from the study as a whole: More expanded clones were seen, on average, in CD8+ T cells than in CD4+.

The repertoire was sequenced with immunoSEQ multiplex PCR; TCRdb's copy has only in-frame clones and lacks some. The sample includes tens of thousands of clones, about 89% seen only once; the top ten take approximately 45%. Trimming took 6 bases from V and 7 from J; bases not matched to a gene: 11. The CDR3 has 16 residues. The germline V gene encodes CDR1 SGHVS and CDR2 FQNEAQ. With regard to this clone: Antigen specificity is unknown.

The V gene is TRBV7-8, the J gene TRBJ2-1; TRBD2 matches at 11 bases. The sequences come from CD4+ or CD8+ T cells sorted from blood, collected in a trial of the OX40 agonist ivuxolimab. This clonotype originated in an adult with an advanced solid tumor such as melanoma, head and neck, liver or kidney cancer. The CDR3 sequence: CASRPEPLAGGNEQFF. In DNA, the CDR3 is TGTGCCAGCAGACCAGAACCCCTAGCGGGGGGTAATGAGCAGTTCTTC.